The 18 T cell receptor beta chains below all came from one sample that was sequenced in a study of CD8 T cells in ankylosing spondylitis. Study-wide results and caveats: Seemingly characteristic of ankylosing spondylitis blood was a TCR beta motif consisting of roughly 8 highly homologous variants.

These receptors lack a known antigen. TCRdb fed the 5' RACE reads into MiXCR, producing one record per CDR3 protein. The data contain a few hundred thousand distinct CDR3 sequences, roughly 8% of them seen just once; the ten biggest clones take up about 14%. Sequenced sample: blood, either unsorted or a sorted T cell fraction (not recorded which). Receptors originate from a male donor with ankylosing spondylitis.

This clonotype has just a few counts. V is TRBV28 and J is TRBJ2-5, with TRBD1 matching 9 bases. Germline-derived CDR1 and CDR2 are MDHEN and SYDVKM. V was pared by 5 bases and J by 2 bases, with 6 bases of the junction left unmatched. CDR3 length: 15 residues. Here the CDR3 reads CASSTIGTGQETQYF. In DNA form, the CDR3 reads TGTGCCAGCAGTACAATTGGGACAGGGCAAGAGACCCAGTACTTC.

The CDR3 region has the DNA TGTGCCAGCAGCCTCCCGGCGCTCGGGGCCAAAAACATTCAGTACTTC. Its translation is CASSLPALGAKNIQYF. This chain uses TRBV7-8 with TRBJ2-4; no clear D. CDR3 length: 16 amino acids. Germline V gene sequence: CDR1 SGHVS, CDR2 FQNEAQ. With 5 bases removed from V and 1 base from J, the gap between germline ends came to 15 bases.

This chain uses TRBV4-1 with TRBJ2-6; a possible D gene is TRBD2 (7 bases). Germline values: CDR1 MGHRA, CDR2 YSYEKL. The CDR3 length is 16 residues. Trimming took 3 bases from V and 2 from J, leaving 11 bases between them. The CDR3 DNA reads as TGCGCCAGCAGCCAGTGGGGGGGCACTGGGGCCAACGTCCTGACTTTC. Protein: CASSQWGGTGANVLTF.

This clonotype was seen many times. The genes are TRBV20-1 and TRBJ2-7; 8 bases agree with TRBD2. Losses at the gene ends were 4 bases for V and 3 bases for J; bases not matched to a gene: 2. CDR1 DFQATT and CDR2 SNEGSKA come from the germline V gene (reference sequence). The CDR3 covers 12 residues. CDR3: CSAKRENYEQYF. CDR3 coding DNA: TGCAGTGCTAAGCGGGAGAACTACGAGCAGTACTTC.

This clonotype was seen many times. The rearrangement links TRBV12-3 or TRBV12-4 to TRBJ1-2, with D maybe TRBD1 (6 bases). The ends were cut back, 10 bases at V and 1 base at J, with 16 bases in the middle. This CDR3 is 14 amino acids long. CDR3 DNA sequence: TGTGCCACCACCGGGACACCCGTTAACTATGGCTACACCTTC. This encodes CATTGTPVNYGYTF.

Ten or more counts support this clonotype. The chain combines TRBV5-1 with TRBJ2-1; D possibly corresponds to TRBD2 (5 bases). Germline V gene lookup returns CDR1 SGHRS and CDR2 YFSETQ. Trimming stripped 3 bases from V and 15 bases from J, with 16 bases between. This CDR3 is built from 12 residues. CDR3 in amino acids: CASSSDGEFLFF. CDR3 nucleotides: TGCGCCAGCAGCTCCGACGGGGAGTTTCTGTTCTTC. Together with reference TRBV5-1 and TRBJ2-1, the CDR3 gives the full variable domain: KAGVTQTPRYLIKTRGQQVTLSCSPISGHRSVSWYQQTPGQGLQFLFEYFSETQRNKGNFPGRFSGRQFSNSRSEMNVSTLELGDSALYLCASSSDGEFLFFGPGTRLTVL.

The chain couples TRBV7-9 to TRBJ2-1, with D unresolved. This CDR3 contains 12 residues. The germline gives CDR1 SEHNR, CDR2 FQNEAQ (reference sequence). Trimming took 4 bases from V and 10 from J, leaving 11 bases between them. In DNA, the CDR3 is TGTGCCAGCAGCTCCGACATTGCGGAGCAGTTCTTC. Its translation is CASSSDIAEQFF. The variable domain in full, with the rest retrieved from reference TRBV7-9 and TRBJ2-1, is DTGVSQNPRHKITKRGQNVTFRCDPISEHNRLYWYRQTLGQGPEFLTYFQNEAQLEKSRLLSDRFSAERPKGSFSTLEIQRTEQGDSAMYLCASSSDIAEQFFGPGTRLTVL.

There are a few counts of this clonotype. This rearrangement joins TRBV7-9 to TRBJ2-2; TRBD2 might be the D (5 bases). This CDR3 comprises 15 residues. V lost 5 bases and J lost 4, with 14 bases in between. The germline V gene encodes CDR1 SEHNR and CDR2 FQNEAQ (reference sequence). The CDR3 sequence is CASSPWERSTGELFF. The CDR3, as DNA: TGTGCCAGCAGCCCCTGGGAGCGGAGCACCGGGGAGCTGTTTTTT.

The CDR3 DNA is TGCAGTGCTAGAGTACTAGCGGAGCACCGCAACCCCACAGATACGCAGTATTTT. It encodes CSARVLAEHRNPTDTQYF. The chain joins TRBV20-1 to TRBJ2-3; 8 positions agree with TRBD2. The CDR3 length is 18 residues. Germline CDR1 DFQATT, CDR2 SNEGSKA (reference sequence). V lost 1 base to trimming and J lost 2 bases; unmatched junction nucleotides: 14.

In this sample, this clonotype turned up many times. The CDR3: CASSLVPDRGYEKLFF. DNA of the CDR3: TGCGCCAGCAGCTTGGTCCCGGACAGGGGTTATGAAAAACTGTTTTTT. The gene calls are TRBV5-1 and TRBJ1-4; 9 bases align to TRBD1. CDR1 SGHRS and CDR2 YFSETQ come from the germline V gene. The CDR3 runs 16 residues. V lost 0 bases, J lost 6 bases, and 6 bases stayed unmatched.

This chain uses TRBV30 with TRBJ2-7, with D unresolved. This CDR3 region has 11 residues. Trimming stripped 0 bases from V and 4 bases from J, with 4 bases between. Germline CDR1 GTSNPN, CDR2 SVGIG (reference sequence). CDR3 DNA sequence: TGTGCCTGGAGTGTTCGGTACGAGCAGTACTTC. Encoded protein: CAWSVRYEQYF.

V and J are TRBV12-3 or TRBV12-4 and TRBJ2-3; D is ambiguous. V was clipped by 5 bases and J by 0 bases, with 27 bases between them. The CDR3 contains 20 residues. The CDR3 loop reads CASSTTLEPHVFGSTDTQYF. CDR3 coding DNA: TGTGCCAGCAGTACCACCCTAGAGCCCCATGTTTTTGGAAGCACAGATACGCAGTATTTT.

J is TRBJ2-7 and V is TRBV2; no clear D gene. CDR1 and CDR2 (germline): SNHLY, FYNNEI. The CDR3 totals 14 residues. Deletions cut 4 bases from V and 5 bases from J, with 15 bases between. The CDR3 nucleotides are TGTGCCAGCAGTGGACCCCCACTCGGAGACGAGCAGTACTTC. Translating gives CASSGPPLGDEQYF.

This clonotype occurred a few times. This chain uses TRBV6-1 with TRBJ2-3, with D possibly TRBD1 on 6 matching bases. This CDR3 is 19 amino acids long. The V end was cut by 6 bases, the J end by 0 bases, with 25 bases between. From germline, CDR1 is MNHNS and CDR2 SASEGT. The CDR3 region has the DNA TGTGCCAGCAGGGGGGCGGGCAGGGGCCCCCTTGTGAGCACAGATACGCAGTATTTT. It specifies CASRGAGRGPLVSTDTQYF.

This clonotype occurred many times. The rearrangement uses TRBV11-3 and TRBJ2-2; the D is unclear. Germline-derived CDR1 and CDR2 are SGHNT and YENEEA. This CDR3 comprises 15 residues. V was shortened by 1 base and J by 2 bases, with 8 bases between the two germline ends. The CDR3 sequence: CASSLGRFNTGELFF. The CDR3 DNA reads TGTGCCAGCAGCTTAGGGCGATTTAACACCGGGGAGCTGTTTTTT.

J is TRBJ1-1 and V is TRBV29-1; D call uncertain. The germline V gene has CDR1 SQVTM and CDR2 ANQGSEA. The CDR3 consists of 12 residues. Trimming took off 8 bases at V and 3 bases at J, with 13 bases between the two ends. CDR3 amino acids: CSSIAWDTEAFF. In DNA form, the CDR3 reads TGCAGCTCGATCGCTTGGGACACTGAAGCTTTCTTT.

The chain uses TRBV2 and TRBJ2-3, with D uncertain. Germline loops: CDR1 SNHLY, CDR2 FYNNEI. The V end lost 10 bases, the J end lost 4 bases, and 18 bases lay between the germline ends. The CDR3 length is 14 residues. CDR3 DNA: TGTGCCATTTCTAGACCCATTGCTGCAGATACGCAGTATTTT. Translated: CAISRPIAADTQYF.

This clonotype has just a few counts. V gene TRBV20-1 combines with J gene TRBJ2-1; TRBD2 matches at 12 bases. The CDR3 spans 14 residues. The V gene's germline CDR1 is DFQATT and CDR2 SNEGSKA (reference sequence). Unmatched junction bases numbered 5, after V lost 5 bases and J lost 6 bases. CDR3 in amino acids: CSASGLAGLNEQFF. CDR3 DNA: TGCAGTGCTTCGGGACTAGCGGGCCTCAATGAGCAGTTCTTC.